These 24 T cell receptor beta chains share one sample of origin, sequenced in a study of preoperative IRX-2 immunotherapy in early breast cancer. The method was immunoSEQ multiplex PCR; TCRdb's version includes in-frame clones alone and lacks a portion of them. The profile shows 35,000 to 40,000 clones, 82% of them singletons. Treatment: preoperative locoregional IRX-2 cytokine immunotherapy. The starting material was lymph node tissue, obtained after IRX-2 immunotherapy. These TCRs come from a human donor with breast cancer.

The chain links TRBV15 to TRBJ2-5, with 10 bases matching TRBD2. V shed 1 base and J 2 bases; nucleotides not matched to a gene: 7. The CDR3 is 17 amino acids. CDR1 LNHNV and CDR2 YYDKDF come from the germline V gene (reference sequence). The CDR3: CATSRGSLAGSQETQYF. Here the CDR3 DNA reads TGTGCCACCAGCAGAGGTTCACTAGCGGGGTCACAAGAGACCCAGTACTTC.

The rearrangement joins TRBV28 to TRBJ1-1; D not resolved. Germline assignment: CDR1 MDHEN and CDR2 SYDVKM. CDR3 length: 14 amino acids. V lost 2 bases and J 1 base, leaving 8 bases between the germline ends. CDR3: CASSLGRANTEAFF. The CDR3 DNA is TGTGCCAGCAGTTTAGGACGGGCGAACACTGAAGCTTTCTTT.

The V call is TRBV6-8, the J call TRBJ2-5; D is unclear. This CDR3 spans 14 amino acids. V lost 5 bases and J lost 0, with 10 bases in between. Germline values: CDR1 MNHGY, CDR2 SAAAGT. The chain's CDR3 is CASSADWNQETQYF. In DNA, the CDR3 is TGTGCCAGCAGTGCAGACTGGAACCAAGAGACCCAGTACTTC.

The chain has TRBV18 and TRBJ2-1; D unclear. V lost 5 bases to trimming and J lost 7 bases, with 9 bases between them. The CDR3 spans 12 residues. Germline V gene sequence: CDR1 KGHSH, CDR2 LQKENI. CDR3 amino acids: CASSSTENEQFF. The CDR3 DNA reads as TGTGCCAGCTCATCGACTGAGAATGAGCAGTTCTTC.

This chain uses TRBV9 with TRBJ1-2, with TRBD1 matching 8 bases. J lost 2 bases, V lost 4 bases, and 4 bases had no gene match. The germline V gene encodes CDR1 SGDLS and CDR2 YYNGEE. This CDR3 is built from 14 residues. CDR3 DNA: TGTGCCAGCAGCCTAGGACAGGGCAACTATGGCTACACCTTC. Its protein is CASSLGQGNYGYTF.

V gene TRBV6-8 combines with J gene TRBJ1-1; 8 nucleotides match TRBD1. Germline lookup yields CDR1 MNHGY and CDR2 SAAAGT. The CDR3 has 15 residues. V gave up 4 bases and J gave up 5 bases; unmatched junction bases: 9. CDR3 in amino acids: CASSSGQGQRTEAFF. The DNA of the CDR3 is TGTGCCAGCAGTTCTGGACAGGGACAAAGAACTGAAGCTTTCTTT.

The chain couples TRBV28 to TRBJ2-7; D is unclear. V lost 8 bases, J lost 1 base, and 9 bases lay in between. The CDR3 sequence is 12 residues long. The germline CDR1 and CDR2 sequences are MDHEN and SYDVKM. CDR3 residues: CASCTESYEQYF. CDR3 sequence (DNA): TGTGCCAGCTGTACGGAATCCTACGAGCAGTACTTC.

The CDR3 nucleotides are TGTGCCAGTAGTGCGGGACAGGTAGAAGCCTACGAGCAGTACTTC. It is translated as CASSAGQVEAYEQYF. V is TRBV19 and J is TRBJ2-7; 8 bases are shared with TRBD1. The J segment lost 2 bases and the V segment lost 5 bases, leaving 8 bases of the junction unmatched. The CDR3 has 15 amino acids. Germline V gene data show CDR1 as LNHDA and CDR2 as SQIVND (reference sequence). Full variable domain (rest looked up from reference TRBV19 and TRBJ2-7): DGGITQSPKYLFRKEGQNVTLSCEQNLNHDAMYWYRQDPGQGLRLIYYSQIVNDFQKGDIAEGYSVSREKKESFPLTVTSAQKNPTAFYLCASSAGQVEAYEQYFGPGTRLTVT.

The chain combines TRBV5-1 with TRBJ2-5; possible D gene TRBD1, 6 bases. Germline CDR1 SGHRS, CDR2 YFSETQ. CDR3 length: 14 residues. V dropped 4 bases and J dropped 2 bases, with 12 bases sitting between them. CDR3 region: CASSPQGIQETQYF. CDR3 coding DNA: TGCGCCAGCAGCCCACAGGGAATTCAAGAGACCCAGTACTTC.

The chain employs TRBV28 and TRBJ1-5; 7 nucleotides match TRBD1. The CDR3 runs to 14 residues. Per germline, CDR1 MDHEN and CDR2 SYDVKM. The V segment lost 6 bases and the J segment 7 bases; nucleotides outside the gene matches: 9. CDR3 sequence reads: CASRRQGSAQPQHF. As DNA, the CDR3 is TGTGCCAGCAGGAGACAGGGTTCGGCACAGCCCCAGCATTTT.

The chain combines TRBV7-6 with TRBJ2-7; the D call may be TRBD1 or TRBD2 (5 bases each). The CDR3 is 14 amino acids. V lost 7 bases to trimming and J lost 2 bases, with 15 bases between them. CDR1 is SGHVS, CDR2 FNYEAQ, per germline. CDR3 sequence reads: CASTPGTWAYEQYF. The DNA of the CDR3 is TGTGCCAGCACCCCCGGGACCTGGGCCTACGAGCAGTACTTC.

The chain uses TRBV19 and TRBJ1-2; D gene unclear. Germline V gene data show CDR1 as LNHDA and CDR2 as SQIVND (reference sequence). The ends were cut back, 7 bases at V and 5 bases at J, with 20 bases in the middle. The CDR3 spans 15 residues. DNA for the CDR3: TGTGCCAGTAACCCTAATATCGGATATGTTTATGGCTACACCTTC. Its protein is CASNPNIGYVYGYTF.

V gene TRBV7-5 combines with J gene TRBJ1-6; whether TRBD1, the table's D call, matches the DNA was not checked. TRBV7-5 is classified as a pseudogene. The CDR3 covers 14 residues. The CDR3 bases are TGTGCCAGCAGCCGGAACAGGGGGGAGTCACCCCTCCACTTT. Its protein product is CASSRNRGESPLHF.

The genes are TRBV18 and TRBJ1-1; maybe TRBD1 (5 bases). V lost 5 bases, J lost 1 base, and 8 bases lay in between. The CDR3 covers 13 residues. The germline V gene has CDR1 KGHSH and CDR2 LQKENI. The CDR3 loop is CASSSQGNTEAFF. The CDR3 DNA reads TGTGCCAGCTCATCCCAGGGGAACACTGAAGCTTTCTTT.

CDR3 amino acids: CASSLVRGGTEAFF. CDR3 DNA sequence: TGTGCCAGCAGCTTAGTAAGGGGAGGGACTGAAGCTTTCTTT. The chain employs TRBV11-3 and TRBJ1-1; D is perhaps TRBD1 (5 bases). Germline V gene lookup returns CDR1 SGHNT and CDR2 YENEEA. The length of the CDR3 is 14 residues. The V end lost 1 base, the J end lost 5 bases, and 11 bases lay between the germline ends.

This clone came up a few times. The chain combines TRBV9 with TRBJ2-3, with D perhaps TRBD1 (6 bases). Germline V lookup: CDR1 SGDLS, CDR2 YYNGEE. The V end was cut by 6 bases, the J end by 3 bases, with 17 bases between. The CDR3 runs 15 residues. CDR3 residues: CASTQSGVGTDTQYF. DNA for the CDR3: TGTGCCAGCACTCAATCAGGGGTCGGGACAGATACGCAGTATTTT.

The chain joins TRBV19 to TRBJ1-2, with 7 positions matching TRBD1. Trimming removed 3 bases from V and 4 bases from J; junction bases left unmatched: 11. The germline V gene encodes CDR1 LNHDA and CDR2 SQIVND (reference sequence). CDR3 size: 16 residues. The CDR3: CASSIRVAGQLYGYTF. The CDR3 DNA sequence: TGTGCCAGTAGTATCCGAGTTGCGGGACAGCTCTATGGCTACACCTTC.

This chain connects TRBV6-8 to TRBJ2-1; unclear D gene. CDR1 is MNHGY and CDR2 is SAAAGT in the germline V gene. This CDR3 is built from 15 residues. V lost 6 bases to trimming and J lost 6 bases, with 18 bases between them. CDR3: CASSIENPMGNEQFF. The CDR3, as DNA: TGTGCCAGCAGCATTGAGAACCCTATGGGCAATGAGCAGTTCTTC.

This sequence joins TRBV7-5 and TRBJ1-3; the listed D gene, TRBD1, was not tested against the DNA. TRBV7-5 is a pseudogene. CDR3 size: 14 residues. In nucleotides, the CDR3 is TGTGCCAGCAGCTCGCAGATCTCTGGAAACACCATATATTTT. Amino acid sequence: CASSSQISGNTIYF.

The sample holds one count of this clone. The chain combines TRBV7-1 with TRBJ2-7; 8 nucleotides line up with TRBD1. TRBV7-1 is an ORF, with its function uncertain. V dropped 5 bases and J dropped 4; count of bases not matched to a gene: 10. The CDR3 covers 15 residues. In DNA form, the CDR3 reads TGTGCCAGCAGCAACCGGACAGGGCACCTTTACGAGCAGTACTTC. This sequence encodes CASSNRTGHLYEQYF.

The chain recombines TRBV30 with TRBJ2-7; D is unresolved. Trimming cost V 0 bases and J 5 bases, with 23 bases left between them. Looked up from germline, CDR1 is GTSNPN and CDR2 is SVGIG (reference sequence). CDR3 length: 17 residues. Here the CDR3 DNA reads TGTGCCTGGAGTGTGGCCCGCGTCCCCAGAATAGAGAACGAGCAGTACTTC. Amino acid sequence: CAWSVARVPRIENEQYF.

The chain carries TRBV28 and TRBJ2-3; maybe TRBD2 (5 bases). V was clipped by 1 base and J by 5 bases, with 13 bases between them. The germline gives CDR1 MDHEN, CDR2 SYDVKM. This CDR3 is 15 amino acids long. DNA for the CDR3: TGTGCCAGCAGTTTATCTAGCTCTTTAATAGATACGCAGTATTTT. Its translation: CASSLSSSLIDTQYF.

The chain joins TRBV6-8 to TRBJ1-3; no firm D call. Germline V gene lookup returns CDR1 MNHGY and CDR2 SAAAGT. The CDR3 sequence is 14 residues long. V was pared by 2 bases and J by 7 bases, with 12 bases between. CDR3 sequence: CASSYKDGRNTIYF. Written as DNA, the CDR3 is TGTGCCAGCAGTTACAAGGACGGCCGGAACACCATATATTTT.

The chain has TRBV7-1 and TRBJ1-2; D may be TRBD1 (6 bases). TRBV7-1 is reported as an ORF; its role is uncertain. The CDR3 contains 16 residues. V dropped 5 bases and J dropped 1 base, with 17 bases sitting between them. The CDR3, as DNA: TGTGCCAGCAGCCTCTCAGTTGGACAGCATAACTATGGCTACACCTTC. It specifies CASSLSVGQHNYGYTF.